The 8 T cell receptor beta chains below come from one sample, sequenced in a study of monozygotic twins with cystic fibrosis. Profiling relied on immunoSEQ multiplex PCR, and the TCRdb table lists in-frame clones only, not all of them. The sample lists about 36,000 clones, about 93% seen once, with less than 0.2% in the top ten. The sequenced material came from blood. All receptors derive from a boy younger than 10 with cystic fibrosis.

This rearrangement joins TRBV6-6 to TRBJ1-1; 9 bases map to TRBD1. Germline trimming cut 2 bases from V and 10 bases from J; bases unmatched to any gene: 2. CDR1 and CDR2 from the germline V gene are MNHNY and SVGAGI (reference sequence). The CDR3 extends over 12 amino acids. This CDR3 reads CASSYTGGLAFF. The CDR3 DNA reads TGTGCCAGCAGTTACACAGGGGGCCTAGCTTTCTTT.

This chain connects TRBV11-2 to TRBJ1-2; D is possibly TRBD1 (6 bases). V was clipped by 1 base and J by 8 bases, with 11 bases between them. Germline CDR1 reads SGHAT; CDR2 reads FQNNGV. This CDR3 is built from 13 residues. The CDR3 is CASSLVGGQGYTF. In nucleotides, the CDR3 is TGTGCCAGCAGCTTAGTCGGGGGCCAGGGCTACACCTTC.

The J gene is TRBJ2-7, the V gene TRBV4-1; D is possibly TRBD2 (5 bases). CDR1 is MGHRA and CDR2 is YSYEKL in the germline V gene. Trimming cost V 0 bases and J 1 base, with 10 bases left between them. CDR3 size: 15 residues. CDR3 sequence (DNA): TGCGCCAGCAGCCAAGATAAGGGAGCATCCTACGAGCAGTACTTC. This codes for CASSQDKGASYEQYF.

The rearrangement uses TRBV19 and TRBJ1-2; the D is unclear. Trimming left V 7 bases short and J 2 bases short, with 20 bases between. The CDR3 consists of 16 residues. Germline values: CDR1 LNHDA, CDR2 SQIVND (reference sequence). The CDR3 is CASTTSGVRLNYGYTF. For the CDR3, the DNA is TGTGCCAGTACCACTTCCGGAGTTCGGCTAAACTATGGCTACACCTTC.

The V gene is TRBV4-2, the J gene TRBJ1-1, with D tentatively TRBD1 (6 bases). Deletions cut 0 bases from V and 4 bases from J, with 12 bases between. CDR3 length: 15 residues. Germline V CDR1 and CDR2: LGHNA, YNFKEQ. The CDR3 DNA sequence: TGTGCCAGCAGCCAAGAACTAGGGGGGGTCACTGAAGCTTTCTTT. Encoded protein: CASSQELGGVTEAFF.

The chain employs TRBV9 and TRBJ2-5, with D possibly TRBD1 on 6 matching bases. The CDR3 is 15 amino acids. Germline V gene sequence: CDR1 SGDLS, CDR2 YYNGEE. Trimming left V 3 bases short and J 2 bases short, with 14 bases between. The CDR3 coding sequence is TGTGCCAGCAGCGCAACTGGGACACAGCAAGAGACCCAGTACTTC. It codes for CASSATGTQQETQYF.

This clone was observed a few times. V gene TRBV27 combines with J gene TRBJ2-1; unclear D gene. The germline gives CDR1 MNHEY, CDR2 SMNVEV (reference sequence). There are 12 residues in the CDR3. The V end was cut by 5 bases, the J end by 8 bases, with 10 bases between. CDR3 in amino acids: CASSQTPDEQFF. CDR3 in DNA: TGTGCCAGCAGTCAAACCCCCGATGAGCAGTTCTTC.

The chain couples TRBV6-5 to TRBJ1-1; perhaps TRBD1 as D (6 bases). The CDR3 sequence is 14 residues long. Trimming took 0 bases from V and 6 from J, leaving 11 bases between them. Germline values: CDR1 MNHEY, CDR2 SVGAGI. CDR3: CASSYSGAYSEAFF. The CDR3 DNA is TGTGCCAGCAGTTACTCGGGGGCCTACTCTGAAGCTTTCTTT.